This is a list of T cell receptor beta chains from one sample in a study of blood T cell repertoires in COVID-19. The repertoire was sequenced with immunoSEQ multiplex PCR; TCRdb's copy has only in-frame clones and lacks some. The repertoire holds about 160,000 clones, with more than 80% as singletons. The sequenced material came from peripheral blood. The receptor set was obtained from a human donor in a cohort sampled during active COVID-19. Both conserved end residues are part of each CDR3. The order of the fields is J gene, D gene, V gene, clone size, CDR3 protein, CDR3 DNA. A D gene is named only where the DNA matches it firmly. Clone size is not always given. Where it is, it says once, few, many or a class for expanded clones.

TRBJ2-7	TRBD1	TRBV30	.	CACQDRIPAEQYF	TGTGCCTGTCAGGACAGGATTCCAGCCGAGCAGTACTTC
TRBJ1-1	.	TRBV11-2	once	CASSSRGGEAFF	TGTGCCAGCAGCTCCAGGGGCGGTGAAGCTTTCTTT
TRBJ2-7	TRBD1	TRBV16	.	CASSQSGQGHEQYF	TGTGCCAGCAGCCAATCGGGACAGGGACACGAGCAGTACTTC
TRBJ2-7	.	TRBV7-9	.	CASSAPLEVEQYF	TGTGCCAGCAGCGCCCCCCTGGAGGTCGAGCAGTACTTC
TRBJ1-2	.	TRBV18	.	CASSPKGGGNYGYTF	TGTGCCAGCTCACCGAAAGGGGGTGGTAACTATGGCTACACCTTC
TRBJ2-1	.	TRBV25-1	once	CASRYIAEQFF	TGTGCCAGCAGATACATAGCTGAGCAGTTCTTC
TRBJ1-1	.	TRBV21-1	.	CASSKRKNTEAFF	TGTGCCAGCAGCAAGAGAAAGAACACTGAAGCTTTCTTT
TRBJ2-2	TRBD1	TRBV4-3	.	CASSPWTGGPGELFF	TGCGCCAGCAGCCCCTGGACAGGGGGCCCCGGGGAGCTGTTTTTT
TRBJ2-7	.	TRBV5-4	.	CASSRTNSYEQYF	TGTGCCAGCAGTCGGACTAACTCCTACGAGCAGTACTTC
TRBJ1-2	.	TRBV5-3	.	CARSLGWGDYGYTF	TGTGCCAGAAGCTTGGGGTGGGGGGACTATGGCTACACCTTC
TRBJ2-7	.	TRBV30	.	CAWSRDEQYF	TGTGCCTGGAGCAGGGACGAGCAGTACTTC
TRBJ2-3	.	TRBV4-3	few	CASSRGGERADTQYF	TGCGCCAGCAGCAGGGGGGGAGAAAGGGCAGATACGCAGTATTTT
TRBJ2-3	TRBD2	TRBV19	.	CASSFGPLAGYTDTQYF	TGTGCCAGTAGTTTTGGCCCACTAGCGGGTTATACAGATACGCAGTATTTT
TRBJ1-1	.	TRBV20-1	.	CSARGGAEAFF	TGCAGTGCCCGAGGGGGGGCTGAAGCTTTCTTT
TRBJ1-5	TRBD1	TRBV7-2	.	CASSFAGTGGFGQPQHF	TGTGCCAGCAGCTTCGCCGGGACAGGGGGATTCGGTCAGCCCCAGCATTTT
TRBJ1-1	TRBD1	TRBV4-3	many	CASSQDSGGNTEAFF	TGCGCCAGCAGCCAAGATTCAGGGGGCAACACTGAAGCTTTCTTT
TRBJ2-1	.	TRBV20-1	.	CSASEAVRGNEQFF	TGCAGTGCTAGTGAGGCGGTAAGGGGTAATGAGCAGTTCTTC
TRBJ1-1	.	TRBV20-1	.	CSASGQLGVTEAFF	TGCAGTGCTAGTGGACAGCTAGGCGTCACTGAAGCTTTCTTT
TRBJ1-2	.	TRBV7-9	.	CASSPRQDYGYTF	TGTGCCAGCAGCCCACGACAGGACTATGGCTACACCTTC
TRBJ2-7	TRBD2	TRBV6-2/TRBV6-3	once	CASSFRTSGRLIEQYF	TGTGCCAGCAGTTTCCGGACTAGCGGGAGGTTAATCGAGCAGTACTTC
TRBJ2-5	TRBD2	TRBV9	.	CASSVEAGGPETQYF	TGTGCCAGCAGCGTAGAAGCGGGGGGTCCTGAGACCCAGTACTTC
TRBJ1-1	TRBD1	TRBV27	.	CASREDRGMYTEAFF	TGTGCCAGCAGGGAAGACAGGGGGATGTACACTGAAGCTTTCTTT
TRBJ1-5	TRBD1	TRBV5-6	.	CASSRRQGTVGHQPQHF	TGTGCCAGCAGCCGCAGACAGGGCACGGTCGGTCATCAGCCCCAGCATTTT
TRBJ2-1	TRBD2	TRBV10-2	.	CASRAGLAGFDEQFF	TGCGCCAGCAGGGCGGGACTAGCGGGGTTTGATGAGCAGTTCTTC
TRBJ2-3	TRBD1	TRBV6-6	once	CASSPRTGVTDTQYF	TGTGCCAGCAGCCCCCGGACAGGGGTTACAGATACGCAGTATTTT
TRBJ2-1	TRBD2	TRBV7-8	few	CASGGAGGRNEQFF	TGTGCCAGCGGCGGAGCGGGGGGTAGGAATGAGCAGTTCTTC
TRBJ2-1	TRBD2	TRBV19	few	CASSIAMGGDEQFF	TGTGCCAGTAGTATAGCGATGGGAGGGGATGAGCAGTTCTTC
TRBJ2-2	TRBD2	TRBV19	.	CASRFSGDTGELFF	TGTGCCAGTAGATTCAGCGGGGACACCGGGGAGCTGTTTTTT
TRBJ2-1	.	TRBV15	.	CATSRVGRRGNEQFF	TGTGCCACCAGCAGAGTGGGCCGACGGGGCAATGAGCAGTTCTTC
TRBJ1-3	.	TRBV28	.	CASSLSGGHGNTIYF	TGTGCCAGCAGTTTATCGGGGGGCCATGGAAACACCATATATTTT
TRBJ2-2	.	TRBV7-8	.	CASSYLGGHTGELFF	TGTGCCAGCAGCTACCTCGGAGGGCACACCGGGGAGCTGTTTTTT
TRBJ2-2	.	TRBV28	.	CASSGGRQGDTGELFF	TGTGCCAGCAGTGGGGGGCGACAGGGAGACACCGGGGAGCTGTTTTTT
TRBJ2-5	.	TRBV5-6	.	CASSFGPGETQYF	TGTGCCAGCAGCTTCGGACCGGGGGAGACCCAGTACTTC
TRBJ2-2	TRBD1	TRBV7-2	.	CASSSGTGNTGELFF	TGTGCCAGCAGCTCGGGGACAGGAAACACCGGGGAGCTGTTTTTT
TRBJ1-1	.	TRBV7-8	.	CASSLDSEAFF	TGTGCCAGCAGCCTGGACAGCGAAGCTTTCTTT
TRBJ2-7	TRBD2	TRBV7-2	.	CASSALAGAESYEQYF	TGTGCCAGCAGCGCTCTAGCGGGAGCTGAGTCGTACGAGCAGTACTTC
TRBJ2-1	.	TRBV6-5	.	CASSYRQASYNEQFF	TGTGCCAGCAGTTATAGACAGGCCTCCTACAATGAGCAGTTCTTC
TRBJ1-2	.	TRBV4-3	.	CASSQDAGLGGYTF	TGCGCCAGCAGCCAAGATGCGGGACTGGGGGGCTACACCTTC
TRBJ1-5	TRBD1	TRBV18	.	CASSPQGAGNQPQHF	TGTGCCAGCTCACCACAGGGGGCGGGTAATCAGCCCCAGCATTTT
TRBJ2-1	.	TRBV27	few	CASTPGWDSYNEQFF	TGTGCCAGCACCCCGGGATGGGATTCCTACAATGAGCAGTTCTTC
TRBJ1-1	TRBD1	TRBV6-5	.	CASKKQGAPTEAFF	TGTGCCAGCAAAAAACAGGGGGCCCCCACTGAAGCTTTCTTT
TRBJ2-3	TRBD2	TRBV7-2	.	CASSLGSGRAVGTQYF	TGTGCCAGCAGCTTAGGGAGCGGGAGGGCCGTCGGTACGCAGTATTTT
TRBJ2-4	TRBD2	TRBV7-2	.	CASSLASGAAKNIQYF	TGTGCCAGCAGCTTAGCTAGCGGGGCAGCCAAAAACATTCAGTACTTC
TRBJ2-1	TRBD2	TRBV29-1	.	CSVGTSGRTYNEQFF	TGCAGCGTTGGGACTAGCGGGAGAACCTACAATGAGCAGTTCTTC
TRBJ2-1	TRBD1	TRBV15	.	CATSGTGGSYNEQFF	TGTGCCACCAGCGGGACAGGGGGCTCCTACAATGAGCAGTTCTTC
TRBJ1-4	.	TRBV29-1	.	CSVAETDKKLFF	TGCAGCGTTGCCGAGACAGACAAAAAACTGTTTTTT
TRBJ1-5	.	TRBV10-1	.	CASSEGGNQPQHF	TGCGCCAGCAGTGAGGGCGGTAATCAGCCCCAGCATTTT
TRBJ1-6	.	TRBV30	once	CAWSRSDLKGQGYSYNSPLHF	TGTGCCTGGAGCAGGTCCGACTTAAAGGGGCAGGGATACTCCTATAATTCACCCCTCCACTTT
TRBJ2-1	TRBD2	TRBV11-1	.	CASSQTSGRLGEQFF	TGTGCCAGCAGCCAGACTAGCGGGAGATTAGGTGAGCAGTTCTTC
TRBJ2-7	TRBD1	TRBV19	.	CASSSGQGHSYEQYF	TGTGCCAGTAGTTCCGGACAGGGGCACTCCTACGAGCAGTACTTC
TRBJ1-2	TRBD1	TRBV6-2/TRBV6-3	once	CASSGDRGSYGYTF	TGTGCCAGCAGTGGGGACAGGGGGAGCTATGGCTACACCTTC
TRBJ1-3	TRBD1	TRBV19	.	CASTQEGGFGNTIYF	TGTGCCAGTACCCAAGAAGGGGGCTTTGGAAACACCATATATTTT
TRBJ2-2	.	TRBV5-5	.	CASSLQGGSDTGELFF	TGTGCCAGCAGCTTACAGGGCGGGTCCGACACCGGGGAGCTGTTTTTT
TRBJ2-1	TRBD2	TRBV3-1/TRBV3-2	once	CASSHFRREGYNEQFF	TGTGCCAGCAGCCATTTCCGGCGGGAGGGATACAATGAGCAGTTCTTC